Listed here are 10 T cell receptor beta chains from one sample, sequenced in a study of T cell changes during pregnancy in multiple sclerosis. Profiling relied on immunoSEQ multiplex PCR, and the TCRdb table lists in-frame clones only, not all of them. The table includes under 40,000 clones, 92% detected once. The sequences come from CD8+ T cells from peripheral blood mononuclear cells, collected before pregnancy. These receptors were collected from a female donor with multiple sclerosis, enrolled in a pregnancy study.

This clone was recorded only once. The gene calls are TRBV27 and TRBJ2-1; 11 positions agree with TRBD1. Looked up from germline, CDR1 is MNHEY and CDR2 is SMNVEV (reference sequence). V shed 6 bases and J 7 bases; nucleotides not matched to a gene: 5. The CDR3 length is 14 residues. The CDR3 nucleotides read TGTGCCAGCAGCTACGGGACAGGGGGGAATGAGCAGTTCTTC. This encodes CASSYGTGGNEQFF.

The chain has TRBV7-9 and TRBJ1-1; D is unclear. This CDR3 has 12 residues. Germline assignment: CDR1 SEHNR and CDR2 FQNEAQ (reference sequence). CDR3 sequence reads: CASRRGNTEAFF. CDR3 DNA: TGTGCGAGCCGTCGGGGGAACACTGAAGCTTTCTTT.

The rearrangement links TRBV27 to TRBJ2-1; 7 nucleotides line up with TRBD1. CDR1 is MNHEY, CDR2 SMNVEV, per germline (reference sequence). The CDR3 length is 14 residues. V shed 3 bases and J 8 bases; nucleotides not matched to a gene: 7. CDR3 nucleotide sequence: TGTGCCAGCAGTTTCAACAGGGGTTGGCATGAGCAGTTCTTC. Protein sequence: CASSFNRGWHEQFF.

About this clone itself: Within the sample, other DNA sequences also encode this same CDR3. The genes are TRBV7-9 and TRBJ2-3; 9 bases are a match to TRBD1. Per the germline V gene, CDR1 is SEHNR and CDR2 is FQNEAQ (reference sequence). The CDR3 extends over 15 amino acids. J was trimmed by 1 base and V by 4 bases; bases with no gene match: 3. The CDR3 nucleotides read TGTGCCAGCAGCTCGCGGACAGGGGGCACAGATACGCAGTATTTT. Its translation: CASSSRTGGTDTQYF.

The V and J genes are TRBV4-1 and TRBJ1-3, with 8 nucleotides matching TRBD1. Germline CDR1 is MGHRA and CDR2 is YSYEKL. The junction had 12 bases not matched to a gene; V was cut back by 1 base and J by 4 bases. The CDR3 is 18 amino acids. This CDR3 reads CASSQANPLRDRGNTIYF. CDR3 DNA sequence: TGCGCCAGCAGCCAAGCCAACCCCTTGCGGGACAGGGGAAACACCATATATTTT.

The chain is built from TRBV9 and TRBJ2-3, with TRBD2 matching over 8 bases. The junction had 1 base not matched to a gene; V was cut back by 0 bases and J by 1 base. The CDR3 runs to 15 residues. Germline CDR1 is SGDLS and CDR2 is YYNGEE. CDR3 amino acids: CASSVGRGGTDTQYF. The CDR3 DNA reads TGTGCCAGCAGCGTAGGGCGGGGGGGCACAGATACGCAGTATTTT.

Here the CDR3 DNA reads TGTGCCAGCAGCCTCAGGGACAGCCTGGTGAATGAGCAGTTCTTC. Protein sequence: CASSLRDSLVNEQFF. The rearrangement links TRBV7-2 to TRBJ2-1, with TRBD1 identical over 7 bases. J lost 7 bases, V lost 5 bases, and 11 bases had no gene match. CDR1 is SGHTA and CDR2 is FQGNSA in the germline V gene. This CDR3 comprises 15 residues.

The V and J genes are TRBV19 and TRBJ1-5; no reliable D call. Between the trimmed V and J ends, which lost 3 bases and 7 bases, there was a span of 13 bases. This CDR3 has 14 amino acids. Germline values: CDR1 LNHDA, CDR2 SQIVND (reference sequence). The CDR3: CASSIGRGYQPQHF. The DNA of the CDR3 is TGTGCCAGTAGTATCGGTAGAGGGTACCAGCCCCAGCATTTT.

The rearrangement links TRBV15 to TRBJ2-1, with 7 bases fitting TRBD2. CDR1 and CDR2 from the germline V gene are LNHNV and YYDKDF (reference sequence). The CDR3 has 13 residues. With 8 bases clipped from V and 6 bases from J, the junction kept 7 bases outside the gene matches. The CDR3, as DNA: TGTGCCACCGGGGTGGGAGGGACCAATGAGCAGTTCTTC. Translating gives CATGVGGTNEQFF.

V and J are TRBV4-2 and TRBJ1-5, with 11 bases fitting TRBD1. The V gene end was trimmed by 8 bases and the J gene end by 0 bases; junction bases not matched to a gene: 12. This CDR3 is 18 amino acids long. CDR1 and CDR2 (germline): LGHNA, YNFKEQ. Here the CDR3 reads CASSGQGAGGYSNQPQHF. CDR3 nucleotide sequence: TGTGCCAGCTCCGGACAGGGGGCGGGGGGGTATAGCAATCAGCCCCAGCATTTT.